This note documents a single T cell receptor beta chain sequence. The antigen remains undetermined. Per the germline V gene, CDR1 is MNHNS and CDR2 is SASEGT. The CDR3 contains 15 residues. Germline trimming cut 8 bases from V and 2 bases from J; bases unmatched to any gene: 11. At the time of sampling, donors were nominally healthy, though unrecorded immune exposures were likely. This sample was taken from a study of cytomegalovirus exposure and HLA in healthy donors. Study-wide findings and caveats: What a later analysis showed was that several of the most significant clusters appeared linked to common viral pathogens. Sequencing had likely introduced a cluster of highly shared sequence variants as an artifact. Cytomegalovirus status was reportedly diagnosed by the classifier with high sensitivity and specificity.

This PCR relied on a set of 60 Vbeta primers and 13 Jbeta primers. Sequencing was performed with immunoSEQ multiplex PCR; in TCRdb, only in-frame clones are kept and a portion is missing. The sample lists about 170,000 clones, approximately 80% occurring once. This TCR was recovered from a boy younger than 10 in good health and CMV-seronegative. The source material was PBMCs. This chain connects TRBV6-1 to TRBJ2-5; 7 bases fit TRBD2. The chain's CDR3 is CASGISGGLQETQYF. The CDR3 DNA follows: TGTGCCAGCGGGATATCGGGGGGTCTTCAAGAGACCCAGTACTTC.